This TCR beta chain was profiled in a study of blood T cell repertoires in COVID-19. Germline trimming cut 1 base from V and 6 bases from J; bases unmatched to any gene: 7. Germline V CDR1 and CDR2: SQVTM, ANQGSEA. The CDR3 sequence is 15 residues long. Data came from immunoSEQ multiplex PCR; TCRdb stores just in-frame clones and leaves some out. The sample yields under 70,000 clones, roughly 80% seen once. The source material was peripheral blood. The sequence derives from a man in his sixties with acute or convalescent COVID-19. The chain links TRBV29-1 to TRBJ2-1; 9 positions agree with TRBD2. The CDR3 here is CSVEGEREDGNEQFF. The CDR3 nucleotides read TGCAGCGTTGAAGGGGAGCGGGAGGACGGCAATGAGCAGTTCTTC.